The subject of this entry is one T cell receptor (beta chain). The entry originates in a study of blood T cell repertoires in COVID-19. At the level of the study: COVID-19 samples, acute and convalescent, were from the United States, Italy and Spain. Sources were T cells, B-cell-depleted T cells, or PBMCs; the material itself was cDNA or gDNA.

Method: immunoSEQ multiplex PCR; TCRdb's copy keeps in-frame clones and lacks some. The sample lists about 160,000 clones, roughly four fifths occurring once. The TCR comes from a man aged 55 to 70 with active or convalescent COVID-19. Sequencing was performed on peripheral blood.

In DNA, the CDR3 is TGTGCCAGCAGCTTGGGACAGGGTGCTGAAGCTTTCTTT. Translation gives CASSLGQGAEAFF. The chain joins TRBV11-2 to TRBJ1-1; 9 bases are a match to TRBD1. V gave up 3 bases and J gave up 6 bases; unmatched junction bases: 2. Looked up from germline, CDR1 is SGHAT and CDR2 is FQNNGV. The CDR3 length is 13 residues.